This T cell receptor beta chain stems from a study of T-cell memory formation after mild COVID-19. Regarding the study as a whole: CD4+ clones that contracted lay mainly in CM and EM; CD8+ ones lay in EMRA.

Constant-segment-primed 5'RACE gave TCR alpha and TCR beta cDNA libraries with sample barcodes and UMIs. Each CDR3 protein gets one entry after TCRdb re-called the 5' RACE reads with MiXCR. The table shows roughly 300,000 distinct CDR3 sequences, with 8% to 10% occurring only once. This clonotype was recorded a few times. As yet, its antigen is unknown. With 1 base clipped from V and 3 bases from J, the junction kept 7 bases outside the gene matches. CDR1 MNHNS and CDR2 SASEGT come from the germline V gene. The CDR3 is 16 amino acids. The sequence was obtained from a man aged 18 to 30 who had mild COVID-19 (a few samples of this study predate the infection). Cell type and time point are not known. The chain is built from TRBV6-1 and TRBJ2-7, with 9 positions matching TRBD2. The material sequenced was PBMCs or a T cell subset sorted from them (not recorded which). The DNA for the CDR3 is TGTGCCAGCAGTGAAGTTGGCCAGCGGGGGGACTACGAGCAGTACTTC. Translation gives CASSEVGQRGDYEQYF.